The sequence of this T cell receptor (beta chain) was determined in a study of neoadjuvant anti-PD-1 for oral cavity cancer (dated by TCRdb to the early 2020s). Study-level background: Three to four biweekly doses of nivolumab at 3 mg/kg were mostly administered to patients before curative-intent surgical resection. For patients who did not progress, a fourth nivolumab dose was given around day 43, followed by definitive surgical resection on days 50-56. Responders were defined as patients with complete response, partial response or stable disease by RECIST 1.1; non-responders were defined as patients with progression. The parent correlative cohort included some 13 patients, with an approximately 30% response rate. The research as a whole found: Higher pretreatment blood TCRbeta clonality and lower post-treatment tumor TCRbeta clonality were correlated with higher pretreatment blood Treg/Th17 ratios. Only three patients per response group were included in the TCR analyses, and larger cohorts for validation were called for by the authors. After neoadjuvant nivolumab, significantly higher T cell clonality (Gini index) was found within PBMCs in non-responders than in responders.

The sample's time point label, in plain terms: before neoadjuvant nivolumab. Patients had been newly diagnosed with stage II-IVA oral cavity squamous cell carcinoma, and no prior systemic or radiation treatment had been given to the patients. Everyone in the cohort had locally advanced, HPV-negative oral cavity squamous cell carcinoma. Peripheral blood mononuclear cells were analyzed directly, without maintenance or expansion in culture. The samples were obtained from a longitudinal correlative study of a single-arm phase II trial testing neoadjuvant nivolumab in oral cavity squamous cell carcinoma. Subject-matched pre- and post-treatment PBMCs and tumors from three responders and three non-responders were subjected to genomic DNA-based TCRbeta sequencing. Peripheral blood mononuclear cells were collected once before nivolumab treatment and again after treatment, at the time of surgery. The Maxwell RSC DNA from Cells kit was used to extract genomic DNA from PBMCs.

CDR1 and CDR2 are read off the germline V gene as SGHAT and FQNNGV. The CDR3 goes from the cysteine to the phenylalanine over 17 residues. The DNA shown is the 51-base CDR3, in frame from base 1. The V end loses 5 bases and the J end loses 2 bases, and a stretch of 21 bases separates them. About this clone: Its antigen specificity is not known. Base qualities are not provided; no much larger clone lies one nucleotide away.

For deep sequencing, each PBMC sample was run in six replicates, with libraries mostly built from roughly 460 ng of input genomic DNA. The immunoSEQ hsTCRbeta kit was used to prepare TCRbeta libraries according to the manufacturer's instructions. An Illumina NovaSeq 6000 S4 flow cell was used to sequence the final libraries, which had first been combined to 3 nM. The study's own analysis went as follows. Raw data preprocessing and quality control were performed with the immunoSEQ Analyzer. The analysis was restricted to productive rearrangements, with each unique CDR3 amino acid sequence defining a clonotype. Using the R package tcR, the researchers computed the Gini-Simpson index as their estimate of repertoire clonality. Gini indices were compared with Student's t test, and associations with tumor size change were assessed by Pearson correlation. Imported from immuneACCESS, the table was reduced by TCRdb to in-frame sequences with V and J called. These copies leave out some clones; in studies compared against another copy, an unresolved V gene accounts for under half, and the cause of the remainder is not known. The V and J calls and clone size come from that table; D and trimming were worked out from the DNA. The sample records more than 12,000 clones, 70% of which are singletons. The top ten clones comprise under 3.5% of the sample.

The chain joins TRBV11-2 to TRBJ1-2, and the D gene may be TRBD1, 5 bases matching. Sequencing was performed on PBMCs, taken before nivolumab (anti-PD-1) treatment. This TCR came from a person between 35 and 79 years old with oral cavity squamous cell carcinoma. The CDR3 has the sequence CASSQLIGEGLNYGYTF. The nucleotides read TGTGCCAGCAGCCAACTTATAGGGGAAGGGCTCAACTATGGCTACACCTTC.